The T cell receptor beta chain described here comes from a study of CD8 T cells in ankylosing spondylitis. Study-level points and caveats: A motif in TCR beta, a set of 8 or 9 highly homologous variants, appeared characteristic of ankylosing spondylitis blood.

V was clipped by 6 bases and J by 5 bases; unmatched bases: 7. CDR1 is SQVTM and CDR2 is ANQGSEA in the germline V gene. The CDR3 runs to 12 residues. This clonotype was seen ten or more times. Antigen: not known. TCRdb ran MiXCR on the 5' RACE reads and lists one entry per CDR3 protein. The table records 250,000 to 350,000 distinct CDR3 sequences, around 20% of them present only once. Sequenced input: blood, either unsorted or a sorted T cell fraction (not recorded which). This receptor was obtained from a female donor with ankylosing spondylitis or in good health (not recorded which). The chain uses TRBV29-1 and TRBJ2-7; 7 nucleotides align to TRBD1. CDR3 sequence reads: CSVDTGAHEQYF. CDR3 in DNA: TGCAGCGTCGACACAGGGGCCCACGAGCAGTACTTC.